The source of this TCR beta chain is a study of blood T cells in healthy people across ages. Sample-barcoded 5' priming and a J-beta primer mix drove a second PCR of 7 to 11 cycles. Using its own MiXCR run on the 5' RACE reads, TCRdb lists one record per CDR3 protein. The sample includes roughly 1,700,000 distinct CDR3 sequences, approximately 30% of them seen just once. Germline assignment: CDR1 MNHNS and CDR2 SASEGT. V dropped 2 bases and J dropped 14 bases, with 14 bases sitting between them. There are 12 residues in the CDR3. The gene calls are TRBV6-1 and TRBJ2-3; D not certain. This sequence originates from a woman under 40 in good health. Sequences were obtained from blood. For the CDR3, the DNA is TGTGCCAGCAGTGAACCCCGGGTAGGGCGGTATTTT. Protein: CASSEPRVGRYF.